The 6 T cell receptor beta chains listed next were all sequenced from one sample in a study of CD8+CD57+ T cells in acquired aplastic anemia. In patients chosen for sequencing, flow cytometry had shown CD8+CD57+ cell expansion. Genomic DNA constituted the template upon which TCR beta VDJ and CDR3 profiling was performed. TCRdb reprocessed the reads with MiXCR, giving one entry per CDR3 protein. The data contain 150,000 to 180,000 distinct CDR3 sequences, about 48% of them singletons. The sample consisted of sorted CD4+, CD8+, or CD8+CD57+ T cells (not recorded which) from PBMCs. Receptors originate from a human donor with aplastic anemia.

This clonotype was counted only a few times. V gene TRBV25-1 combines with J gene TRBJ2-1; TRBD1 aligns across 7 bases. CDR3 length: 15 residues. Germline V gene sequence: CDR1 MGHDK, CDR2 SYGVNS. V was pared by 1 base and J by 6 bases, with 6 bases of the junction left unmatched. CDR3 residues: CASSESGQSSNEQFF. The CDR3, as DNA: TGTGCCAGCAGTGAATCGGGACAGAGCTCCAATGAGCAGTTCTTC.

This clonotype was found many times. The chain is built from TRBV10-2 and TRBJ2-7; 7 bases fit TRBD1. This CDR3 has 13 amino acids. The germline gives CDR1 WSHSY, CDR2 SAAADI. V shed 6 bases and J 2 bases; nucleotides not matched to a gene: 4. The CDR3 nucleotides read TGCGCCAGCAGCCGGGACAGAACCTACGAGCAGTACTTC. Translated, it gives CASSRDRTYEQYF.

This CDR3 reads CASSFMTSLHF. For the CDR3, the DNA is TGTGCCAGCAGTTTTATGACGTCCCTCCACTTT. This chain uses TRBV7-2 with TRBJ1-6; D is uncertain. With 6 bases removed from V and 14 bases from J, the gap between germline ends came to 11 bases. This CDR3 comprises 11 residues. CDR1 and CDR2 (germline): SGHTA, FQGNSA.

This chain links TRBV7-9 with TRBJ2-5; D remains ambiguous. Trimming removed 1 base at V and 3 bases at J, with 6 bases between. This CDR3 region has 13 residues. Germline-derived CDR1 and CDR2 are SEHNR and FQNEAQ (reference sequence). CDR3: CASSLELKETQYF. The CDR3 nucleotides are TGTGCCAGCAGCTTAGAGCTTAAAGAGACCCAGTACTTC.

The CDR3 DNA sequence: TGTGCCAGCTCGAAGCCTGGGACAGAAGAGACCCAGTACTTC. This sequence encodes CASSKPGTEETQYF. V gene TRBV6-1 combines with J gene TRBJ2-5; 7 bases fit TRBD1. Germline CDR1 reads MNHNS; CDR2 reads SASEGT. This CDR3 is built from 14 residues. Trimming at V came to 8 bases and at J to 3 bases, leaving 9 bases not matched to a gene.

This clonotype was seen a few times. A read error may be the cause here, since a much bigger clone is one base away. The conserved final phenylalanine or tryptophan is absent from the CDR3, which likely points to a read error. The chain has TRBV5-5 and TRBJ1-1; possible D gene TRBD1, 6 bases. V lost 4 bases and J 0 bases, leaving 13 bases between the germline ends. Looked up from germline, CDR1 is SGHKS and CDR2 is YYEKEE (reference sequence). There are 15 residues in the CDR3. This chain's CDR3 is CASSGTGRVNTEAFS. Here the CDR3 DNA reads TGTGCCAGCAGCGGCACAGGGAGGGTGAACACTGAAGCTTTCTCT.